The rows below give T cell receptor beta chains drawn from one sample of a study of cytomegalovirus exposure and HLA in healthy donors. Clones were sequenced by immunoSEQ multiplex PCR, and TCRdb holds only the in-frame ones, with some missing. The data hold approximately 140,000 clones, with roughly 79% observed a single time. The sequenced material came from PBMCs. The receptor set was obtained from a woman aged 50 to 60 in good health and CMV-seronegative. Both conserved end residues are part of each CDR3. Each record gives: J gene, V gene, CDR3 protein.

>TRBJ1-2|TRBV6-5
CASKRDRTAGGYTF
>TRBJ2-2|TRBV5-1
CASSSDKPDTGELFF
>TRBJ1-1|TRBV6-6
CASRGGAENTEAFF
>TRBJ1-1|TRBV19
CASSVMTGTEAFF
>TRBJ1-4|TRBV7-9
CASSLWSTGNEKLFF
>TRBJ2-1|TRBV20-1
CSAARNEQFF
>TRBJ2-3|TRBV30
CACVTSGSVGDTQYF
>TRBJ2-5|TRBV7-9
CATNGGAAPETQYF
>TRBJ1-1|TRBV18
CASSPAPQGAGTEAFF
>TRBJ1-1|TRBV7-8
CASSATGNTEAFF
>TRBJ1-1|TRBV9
CASSAYRGGNTEAFF
>TRBJ1-5|TRBV30
CAWSRAGASNQPQHF
>TRBJ2-3|TRBV7-6
CASSLTGALTDTQYF
>TRBJ2-4|TRBV5-1
CASSKGQGVAKNIQYF
>TRBJ2-7|TRBV2
CASRSASGNYEQYF
>TRBJ2-1|TRBV4-1
CASSQDQGGEQFF